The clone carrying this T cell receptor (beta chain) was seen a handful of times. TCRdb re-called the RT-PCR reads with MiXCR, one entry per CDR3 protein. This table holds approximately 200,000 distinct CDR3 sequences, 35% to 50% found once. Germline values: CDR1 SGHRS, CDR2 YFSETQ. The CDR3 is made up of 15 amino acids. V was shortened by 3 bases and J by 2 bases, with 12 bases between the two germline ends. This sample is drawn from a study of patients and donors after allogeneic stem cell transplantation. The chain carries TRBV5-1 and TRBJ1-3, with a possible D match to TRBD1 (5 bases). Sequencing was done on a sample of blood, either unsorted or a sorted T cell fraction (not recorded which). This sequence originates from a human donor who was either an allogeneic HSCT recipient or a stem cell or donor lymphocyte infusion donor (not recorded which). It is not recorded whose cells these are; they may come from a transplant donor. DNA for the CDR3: TGCGCCAGCAGCTGGGGGAATGAGGCTGGAAACACCATATATTTT. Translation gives CASSWGNEAGNTIYF.